The rows below give T cell receptor beta chains drawn from one sample of a study of OX40 agonist ivuxolimab in advanced cancers. Profiling relied on immunoSEQ multiplex PCR, and the TCRdb table lists in-frame clones only, not all of them. In the table there are 17,000 or so clones, roughly 78% of which are singletons. This specimen was CD4+ or CD8+ T cells sorted from blood, taken in a trial of the OX40 agonist ivuxolimab. The source of these receptors is an adult with an advanced solid tumor such as melanoma, head and neck, liver or kidney cancer. Each CDR3 is given with its conserved first and last residue.

TRBV30	TRBJ2-1	CAWDDGNNEQFF
TRBV6-6	TRBJ1-4	CASRVTATNEKLFF
TRBV7-9	TRBJ1-5	CASSLSGGNQPQHF
TRBV29-1	TRBJ1-1	CSGLSVAAEDTEAFF
TRBV21-1	TRBJ1-2	CASSSPGQDTYGYTF
TRBV4-1	TRBJ2-1	CASSPGLAGGSEQFF
TRBV27	TRBJ1-4	CASSQRRGEKLFF
TRBV18	TRBJ2-1	CASSPGTYSNEQFF
TRBV5-1	TRBJ2-7	CASSQGGTTYEQYF
TRBV7-2	TRBJ2-7	CASSPGLAGGPRNEQYF
TRBV11-1	TRBJ1-2	CASSFRSFPNYGYTF